At least ten counts were recorded for the clone carrying this T cell receptor beta chain. What it binds is not known. The data were taken from a study of T cell repertoires in cytomegalovirus infection. The overall study: Shared public TCR beta signatures pointed to both CMV infection and a matching HLA type.

Trimming stripped 1 base from V and 4 bases from J, with 19 bases between. CDR1 is MNHEY, CDR2 SVGAGI, per germline. The CDR3 contains 18 residues. Broader study findings: Using cumulative public TCR beta family frequency, the authors identified those who carried CMV together with the relevant HLA.

TCRdb re-called the reads with MiXCR, one entry per CDR3 protein. The table has about 150,000 distinct CDR3 sequences, about 20% seen once. This receptor was identified in a human donor in good health (CMV status not recorded). Some clones in this sample may be carry-over from other donors' samples. The sample consisted of PBMCs. The chain recombines TRBV6-5 with TRBJ1-4, with D unclear. CDR3 in DNA: TGTGCCAGCAGTTACTTCGTCGGGGAGAAAGGGCTTAATGAAAAACTGTTTTTT. Its protein is CASSYFVGEKGLNEKLFF.